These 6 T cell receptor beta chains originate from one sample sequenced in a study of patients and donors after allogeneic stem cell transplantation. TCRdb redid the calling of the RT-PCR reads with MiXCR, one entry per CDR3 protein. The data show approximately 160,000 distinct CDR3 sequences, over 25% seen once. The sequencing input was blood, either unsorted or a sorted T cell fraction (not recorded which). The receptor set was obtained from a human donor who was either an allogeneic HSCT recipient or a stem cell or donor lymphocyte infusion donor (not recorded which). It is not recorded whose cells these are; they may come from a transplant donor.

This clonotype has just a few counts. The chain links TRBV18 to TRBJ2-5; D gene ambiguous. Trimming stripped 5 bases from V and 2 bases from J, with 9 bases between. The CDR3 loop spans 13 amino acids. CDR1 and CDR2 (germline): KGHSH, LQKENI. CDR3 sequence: CASSRAVQETQYF. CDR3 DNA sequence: TGTGCCAGCTCAAGGGCGGTACAAGAGACCCAGTACTTC. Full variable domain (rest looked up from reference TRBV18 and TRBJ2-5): NAGVMQNPRHLVRRRGQEARLRCSPMKGHSHVYWYRQLPEEGLKFMVYLQKENIIDESGMPKERFSAEFPKEGPSILRIQQVVRGDSAAYFCASSRAVQETQYFGPGTRLLVL.

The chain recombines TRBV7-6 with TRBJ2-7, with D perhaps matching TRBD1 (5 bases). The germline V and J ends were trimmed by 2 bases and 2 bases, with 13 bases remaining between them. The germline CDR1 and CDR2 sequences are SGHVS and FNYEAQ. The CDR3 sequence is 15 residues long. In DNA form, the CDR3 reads TGTGCCAGCAGCTTATCCCCGGACATGACCTACGAGCAGTACTTC. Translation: CASSLSPDMTYEQYF. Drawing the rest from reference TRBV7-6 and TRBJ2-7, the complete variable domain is GAGVSQSPRYKVTKRGQDVALRCDPISGHVSLYWYRQALGQGPEFLTYFNYEAQQDKSGLPNDRFSAERPEGSISTLTIQRTEQRDSAMYRCASSLSPDMTYEQYFGPGTRLTVT.

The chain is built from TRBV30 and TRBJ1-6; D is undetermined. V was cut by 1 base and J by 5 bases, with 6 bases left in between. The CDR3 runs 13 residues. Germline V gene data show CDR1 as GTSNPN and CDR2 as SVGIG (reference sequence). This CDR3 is CAWSAVNNSPLHF. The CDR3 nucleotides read TGTGCCTGGAGTGCGGTTAATAATTCACCCCTCCACTTT.

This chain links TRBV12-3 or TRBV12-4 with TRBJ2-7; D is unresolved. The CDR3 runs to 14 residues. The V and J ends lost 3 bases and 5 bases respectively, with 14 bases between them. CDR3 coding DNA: TGTGCCAGCAGTTTCATCCTCGGAAGCCACGAGCAGTACTTC. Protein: CASSFILGSHEQYF.

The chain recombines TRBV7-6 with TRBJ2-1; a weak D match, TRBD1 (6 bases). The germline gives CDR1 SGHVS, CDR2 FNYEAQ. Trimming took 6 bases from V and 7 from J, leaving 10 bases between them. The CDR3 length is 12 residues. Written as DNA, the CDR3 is TGTGCCAGCAGTTACAGGGTTAATGAGCAGTTCTTC. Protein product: CASSYRVNEQFF.

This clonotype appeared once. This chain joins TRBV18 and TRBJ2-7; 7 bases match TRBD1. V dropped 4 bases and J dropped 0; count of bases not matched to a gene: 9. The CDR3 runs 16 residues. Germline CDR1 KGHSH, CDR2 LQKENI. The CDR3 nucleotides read TGTGCCAGCTCACTCAGGACAGGCCGCTTCTCCTACGAGCAGTACTTC. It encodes CASSLRTGRFSYEQYF.